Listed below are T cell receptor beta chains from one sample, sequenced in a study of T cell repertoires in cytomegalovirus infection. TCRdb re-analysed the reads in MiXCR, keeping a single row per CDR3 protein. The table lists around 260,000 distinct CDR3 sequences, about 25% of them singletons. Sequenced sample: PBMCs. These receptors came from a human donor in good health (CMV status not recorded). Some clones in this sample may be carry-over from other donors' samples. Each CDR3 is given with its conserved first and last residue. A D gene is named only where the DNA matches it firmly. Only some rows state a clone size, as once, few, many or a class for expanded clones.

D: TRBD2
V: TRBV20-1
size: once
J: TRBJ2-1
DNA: TGCAGTGCCCTAACTAGCGGAAGCTCCTACAATGAGCAGTTCTTC
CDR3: CSALTSGSSYNEQFF

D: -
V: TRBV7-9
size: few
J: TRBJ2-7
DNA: TGTGCCAGCAGCTTAGGAAACAGGGCCGGCGGGGAGCAGTACTTC
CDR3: CASSLGNRAGGEQYF

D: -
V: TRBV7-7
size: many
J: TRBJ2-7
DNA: TGTGCCAGCAGCTTAGGTCAGGACTACGAGCAGTACTTC
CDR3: CASSLGQDYEQYF

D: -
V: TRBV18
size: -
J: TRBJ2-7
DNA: TGTGCCAGCTCACCACCGGGTGGTGGGCCTAGCTCCTACGAGCAGTACTTC
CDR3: CASSPPGGGPSSYEQYF

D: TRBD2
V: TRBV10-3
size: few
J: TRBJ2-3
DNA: TGTGCCATCAGACCGGGACTAGCGGGAGTAGATACGCAGTATTTT
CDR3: CAIRPGLAGVDTQYF

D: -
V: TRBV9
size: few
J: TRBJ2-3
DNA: TGTGCCAGCAGCTCCTCACTGATCCAAACAGATACGCAGTATTTT
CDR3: CASSSSLIQTDTQYF

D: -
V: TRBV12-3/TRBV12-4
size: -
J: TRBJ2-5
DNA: TGTGCCAGCAGCCCCGGAGGCTTAGTGCAGACCCAGTACTTC
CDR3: CASSPGGLVQTQYF

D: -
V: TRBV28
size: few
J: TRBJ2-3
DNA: TGTGCCAGCAGTCTGTGGGGGGCTGGTGCCACAGATACGCAGTATTTT
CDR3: CASSLWGAGATDTQYF

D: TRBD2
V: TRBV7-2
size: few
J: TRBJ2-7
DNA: TGTGCCAGCAGCATAGGACTAGCGGGAGTTAGGCAGTACTTC
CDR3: CASSIGLAGVRQYF

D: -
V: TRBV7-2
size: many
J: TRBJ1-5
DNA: TGTGCCAGCAGCCCTCTCGGTAGCAATCAGCCCCAGCATTTT
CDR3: CASSPLGSNQPQHF

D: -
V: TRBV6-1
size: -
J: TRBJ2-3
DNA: TGTGCCAGCAGTGAAGGTTGGGGCACAGATACGCAGTATTTT
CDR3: CASSEGWGTDTQYF

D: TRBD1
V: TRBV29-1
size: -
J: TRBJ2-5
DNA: TGCAGCGTTGCGATGGGGTTGGCCACAGGGGGAGAGACCCAGTACTTC
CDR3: CSVAMGLATGGETQYF

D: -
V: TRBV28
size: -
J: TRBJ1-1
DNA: TGTGCCAGCAGTGGCCCAGGGCGCACTGAAGCTTTCTTT
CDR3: CASSGPGRTEAFF

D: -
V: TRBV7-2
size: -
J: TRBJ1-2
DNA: TGTGCCAGCAGCTTCCAAAACGGGATCTATGGCTACACCTTC
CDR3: CASSFQNGIYGYTF

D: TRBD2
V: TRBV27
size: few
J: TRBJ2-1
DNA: TGTGCCAGCAGTCCCTGGACTAGCGGGAGGGCCGGTGTCTATGAGCAGTTCTTC
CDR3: CASSPWTSGRAGVYEQFF

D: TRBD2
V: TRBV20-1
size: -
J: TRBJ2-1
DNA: TGCAGTGCTAGACCCCTAGCGGACCCGGGAGATGAGCAGTTCTTC
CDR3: CSARPLADPGDEQFF

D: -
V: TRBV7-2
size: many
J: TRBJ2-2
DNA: TGTGCCAGCAGCTTAGGGGGGACCGGGGAGCTGTTTTTT
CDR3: CASSLGGTGELFF

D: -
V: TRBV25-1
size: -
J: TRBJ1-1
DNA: TGTGCCAGCAGTGAATTCCAGGACACTGAAGCTTTCTTT
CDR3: CASSEFQDTEAFF

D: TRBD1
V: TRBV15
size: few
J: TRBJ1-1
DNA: TGTGCCACCAGCAGAGATAAGGGGGCTAAGGGAGTTGAAGCTTTCTTT
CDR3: CATSRDKGAKGVEAFF

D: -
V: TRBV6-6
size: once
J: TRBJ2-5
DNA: TGTGCCAGCAGCCGGACGGCGGGCCCAGAGACCCAGTACTTC
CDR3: CASSRTAGPETQYF

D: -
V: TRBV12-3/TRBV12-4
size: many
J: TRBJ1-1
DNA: TGTGCCAGCAGTCCCGGGACCCCGAACACTGAAGCTTTCTTT
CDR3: CASSPGTPNTEAFF

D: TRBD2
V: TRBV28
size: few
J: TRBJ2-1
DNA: TGTGCCAGCACCGGGACTAGCGGGGGGCCGATCAATGAGCAGTTCTTC
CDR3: CASTGTSGGPINEQFF

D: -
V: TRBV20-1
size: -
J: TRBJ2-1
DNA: TGCAGTGCTGAGGGGGAGAAGGACTATTGGGGGGGATACAATGAGCAGTTCTTC
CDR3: CSAEGEKDYWGGYNEQFF

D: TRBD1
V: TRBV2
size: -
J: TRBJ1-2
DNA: TGTGCCAGCTGCGAGGACAGGGTGATCTATGGCTACACCTTC
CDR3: CASCEDRVIYGYTF

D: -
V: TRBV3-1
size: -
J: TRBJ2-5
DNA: TGTGCCAGCAGCCAAGACAAAGAGACCCAGTACTTC
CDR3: CASSQDKETQYF

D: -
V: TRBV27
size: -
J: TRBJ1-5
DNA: TGTGCCAGCAGTTTATCCGCAGTTAGCAATCAGCCCCAGCATTTT
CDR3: CASSLSAVSNQPQHF

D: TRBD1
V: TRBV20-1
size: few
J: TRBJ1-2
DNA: TGCAGTGCCCGACCGGATTGGACAGGGGTCTATGGCTACACCTTC
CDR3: CSARPDWTGVYGYTF

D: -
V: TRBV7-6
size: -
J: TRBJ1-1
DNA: TGTGCCAGCACCAGAGGCAGCGGCACTGAAGCTTTCTTT
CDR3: CASTRGSGTEAFF

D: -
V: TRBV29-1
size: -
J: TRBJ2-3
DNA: TGCAGCGTTGAAGGAGCGGGAGATACGCAGTATTTT
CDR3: CSVEGAGDTQYF